Listed here are 15 T cell receptor beta chains from one sample, sequenced in a study of T cell repertoires in cytomegalovirus infection. Via MiXCR, TCRdb re-called the reads, giving one row per CDR3 protein. Of fewer than 250,000 distinct CDR3 sequences in the sample, around an eighth were seen once. Sequencing was performed on PBMCs. The receptors stem from a human donor in good health (CMV status not recorded). Some clones in this sample may be carry-over from other donors' samples.

The sample holds many counts of this clonotype. The rearrangement links TRBV7-2 to TRBJ2-2; the D is unclear. This CDR3 is 16 amino acids long. Trimming removed 2 bases at V and 1 base at J, with 11 bases between. CDR1 is SGHTA, CDR2 FQGNSA, per germline. The CDR3 coding sequence is TGTGCCAGCAGCTTAATGCCCCAGCAGAACACCGGGGAGCTGTTTTTT. This codes for CASSLMPQQNTGELFF. Full variable domain (remainder filled in from reference TRBV7-2 and TRBJ2-2): GAGVSQSPSNKVTEKGKDVELRCDPISGHTALYWYRQSLGQGLEFLIYFQGNSAPDKSGLPSDRFSAERTGGSVSTLTIQRTQQEDSAVYLCASSLMPQQNTGELFFGEGSRLTVL.

This clonotype was seen repeatedly, ten times or more. The J gene is TRBJ1-5, the V gene TRBV7-8; D gene uncertain. V was shortened by 1 base and J by 2 bases, with 9 bases between the two germline ends. This CDR3 region has 15 residues. Per germline, CDR1 SGHVS and CDR2 FQNEAQ. CDR3 nucleotides: TGTGCCAGCAGCTTAGTCGGCAGTGGCAATCAGCCCCAGCATTTT. Translated: CASSLVGSGNQPQHF.

This clonotype was picked up many times. The chain couples TRBV7-2 to TRBJ2-2, with 7 nucleotides matching TRBD1. The CDR3 sequence is 16 residues long. V dropped 5 bases and J dropped 0; count of bases not matched to a gene: 6. From germline, CDR1 is SGHTA and CDR2 FQGNSA. Written as DNA, the CDR3 is TGTGCCAGCAGCCCAAGAGGGGGCACGAACACCGGGGAGCTGTTTTTT. As protein: CASSPRGGTNTGELFF.

This clonotype was picked up many times. V usage is TRBV7-9 and J usage is TRBJ1-3; a possible D gene is TRBD1 (5 bases). Trimming cost V 5 bases and J 0 bases, with 11 bases left between them. The CDR3 contains 15 residues. The germline CDR1 and CDR2 sequences are SEHNR and FQNEAQ (reference sequence). Here the CDR3 reads CASSGLQASGNTIYF. DNA for the CDR3: TGTGCCAGCAGCGGCTTACAGGCCTCTGGAAACACCATATATTTT. Supplemented by reference TRBV7-9 and TRBJ1-3, the full variable domain reads DTGVSQNPRHKITKRGQNVTFRCDPISEHNRLYWYRQTLGQGPEFLTYFQNEAQLEKSRLLSDRFSAERPKGSFSTLEIQRTEQGDSAMYLCASSGLQASGNTIYFGEGSWLTVV.

The rearrangement joins TRBV5-1 to TRBJ1-1, with 10 bases matching TRBD1. This CDR3 comprises 14 residues. The V segment lost 4 bases and the J segment 5 bases; nucleotides outside the gene matches: 5. Per germline, CDR1 SGHRS and CDR2 YFSETQ. CDR3 nucleotide sequence: TGCGCCAGCAGCCAGACAGGGGGCTGGACTGAAGCTTTCTTT. Its protein is CASSQTGGWTEAFF. The full variable domain, with the rest looked up from reference TRBV5-1 and TRBJ1-1, is KAGVTQTPRYLIKTRGQQVTLSCSPISGHRSVSWYQQTPGQGLQFLFEYFSETQRNKGNFPGRFSGRQFSNSRSEMNVSTLELGDSALYLCASSQTGGWTEAFFGQGTRLTVV.

The chain recombines TRBV18 with TRBJ2-7; D unclear. Germline lookup yields CDR1 KGHSH and CDR2 LQKENI. V lost 2 bases and J 0 bases, leaving 11 bases between the germline ends. The length of the CDR3 is 15 residues. This CDR3 reads CASSPGTATSYEQYF. DNA for the CDR3: TGTGCCAGCTCACCAGGCACCGCCACCTCCTACGAGCAGTACTTC.

The V and J genes are TRBV15 and TRBJ2-7; D gene uncertain. Per the germline V gene, CDR1 is LNHNV and CDR2 is YYDKDF (reference sequence). V gave up 0 bases and J gave up 0 bases, with 12 bases separating them. This CDR3 has 16 amino acids. The CDR3 DNA reads as TGTGCCACCAGCAGAGATATCCAGACGGACTCCTACGAGCAGTACTTC. Translated, it gives CATSRDIQTDSYEQYF.

At least ten counts were recorded for this clonotype. The chain's CDR3 is CASSYQGTSYEQYF. The CDR3 region has the DNA TGTGCCAGCAGTTACCAGGGAACCTCCTACGAGCAGTACTTC. The chain uses TRBV6-2 or TRBV6-3 and TRBJ2-7, with D perhaps TRBD1 (5 bases). The germline CDR1 and CDR2 sequences are MNHEY and SVGEGT. V shed 2 bases and J shed 0 bases, with 8 bases lying between them. The CDR3 loop spans 14 amino acids.

The chain combines TRBV9 with TRBJ1-4; D is ambiguous. Germline lookup yields CDR1 SGDLS and CDR2 YYNGEE. V lost 0 bases, J lost 7 bases, and 13 bases lay in between. The CDR3 spans 15 residues. The CDR3 DNA reads TGTGCCAGCAGCGTAGAGGGTCGGCGGGGTGAAAAACTGTTTTTT. Residues: CASSVEGRRGEKLFF.

The chain employs TRBV7-9 and TRBJ2-3; 14 bases align to TRBD2. Trimming cost V 5 bases and J 6 bases; bases outside gene matches: 4. Germline V gives CDR1 SEHNR, CDR2 FQNEAQ (reference sequence). The CDR3 contains 15 residues. CDR3 bases: TGTGCCAGCAGCCCCGGGACTAGCGGGAGCGATACGCAGTATTTT. Its translation is CASSPGTSGSDTQYF.

This clonotype was counted only a few times. V and J are TRBV6-2 or TRBV6-3 and TRBJ2-7; possibly TRBD2 for D (6 bases). This CDR3 contains 14 residues. V was cut by 4 bases and J by 3 bases, with 13 bases left in between. Germline V lookup: CDR1 MNHEY, CDR2 SVGEGT. The CDR3 protein is CASSFTGDIYEQYF. Written as DNA, the CDR3 is TGTGCCAGCAGTTTTACGGGAGATATCTACGAGCAGTACTTC.

The V and J genes are TRBV29-1 and TRBJ1-6, with D possibly TRBD1 on 5 matching bases. CDR3 size: 13 residues. V was cut by 7 bases and J by 7 bases, with 14 bases left in between. Germline lookup yields CDR1 SQVTM and CDR2 ANQGSEA. The CDR3 spells CSASGGGNSPLHF. CDR3 bases: TGCAGCGCCTCGGGGGGAGGGAATTCACCCCTCCACTTT. The full variable domain, its missing parts supplied by reference TRBV29-1 and TRBJ1-6, is SAVISQKPSRDICQRGTSLTIQCQVDSQVTMMFWYRQQPGQSLTLIATANQGSEATYESGFVIDKFPISRPNLTFSTLTVSNMSPEDSSIYLCSASGGGNSPLHFGNGTRLTVT.

The J gene is TRBJ1-2, the V gene TRBV6-1; D unresolved. The CDR3 covers 14 residues. Germline assignment: CDR1 MNHNS and CDR2 SASEGT. With 1 base removed from V and 7 bases from J, the gap between germline ends came to 13 bases. The CDR3 here is CASSEEDGWGGYTF. The CDR3 DNA sequence: TGTGCCAGCAGTGAAGAGGACGGGTGGGGTGGCTACACCTTC.

This clonotype showed up just a few times. The V call is TRBV12-3 or TRBV12-4, the J call TRBJ2-1, with D possibly being TRBD2 (6 bases). CDR3 length equals 13 residues. Trimming shortened V by 11 bases and J by 3 bases, and 14 bases separated the two germline ends. CDR3 residues: CASLASVYNEQFF. Written as DNA, the CDR3 is TGTGCCTCCCTGGCTAGCGTCTACAATGAGCAGTTCTTC.

At least ten counts were recorded for this clonotype. The chain joins TRBV7-2 to TRBJ1-5, with D uncertain. The CDR3 has 16 residues. Germline CDR1 and CDR2: SGHTA and FQGNSA. Between the trimmed V and J ends, which lost 0 bases and 4 bases, there was a span of 13 bases. The DNA of the CDR3 is TGTGCCAGCAGCTTAGCCCCCGGAGTGGGAAATCAGCCCCAGCATTTT. It codes for CASSLAPGVGNQPQHF.